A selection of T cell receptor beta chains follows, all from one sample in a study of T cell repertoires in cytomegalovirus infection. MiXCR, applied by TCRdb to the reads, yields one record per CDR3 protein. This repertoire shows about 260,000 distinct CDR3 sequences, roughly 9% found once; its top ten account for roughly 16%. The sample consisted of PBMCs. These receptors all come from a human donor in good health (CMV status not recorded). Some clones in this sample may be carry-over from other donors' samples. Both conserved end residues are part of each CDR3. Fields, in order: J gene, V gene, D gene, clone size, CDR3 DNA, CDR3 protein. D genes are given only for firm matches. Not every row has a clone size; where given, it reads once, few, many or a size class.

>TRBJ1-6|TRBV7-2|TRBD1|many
TGTGCCAGCAGAACTCGACAGGGGGGTTCACCCCTCCACTTT
CASRTRQGGSPLHF
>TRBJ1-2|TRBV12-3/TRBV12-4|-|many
TGTGCCAGCACTCCCCAAATGGGGCAGCTCTATGGCTACACCTTC
CASTPQMGQLYGYTF
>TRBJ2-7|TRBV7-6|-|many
TGTGCCAGCAGCCGCGAGGGCCCACGCTCCTACGAGCAGTACTTC
CASSREGPRSYEQYF
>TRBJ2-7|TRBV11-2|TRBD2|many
TGTGCCAGCAGCTCTCCGACGACTAGCGGCTCCTACGAGCAGTACTTC
CASSSPTTSGSYEQYF
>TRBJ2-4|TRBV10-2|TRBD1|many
TGCGCCAGCAGGGAACAGGGGTGGGACGACATTCAGTACTTC
CASREQGWDDIQYF
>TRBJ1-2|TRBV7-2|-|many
TGTGCCAGCAGCTTAGACAATAGTAGTGGCTACACCTTC
CASSLDNSSGYTF
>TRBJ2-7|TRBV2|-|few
TGTGCCAGCAGGAGGACAGCCACTTACGAGCAGTACTTC
CASRRTATYEQYF
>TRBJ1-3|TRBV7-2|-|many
TGTGCCAGCAGCTTAGTGGGGACCTCACCCTCTGGAAACACCATATATTTT
CASSLVGTSPSGNTIYF
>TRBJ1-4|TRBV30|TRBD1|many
TGTGCCTGGAACACACAGGGGGCCTCAAATGAAAAACTGTTTTTT
CAWNTQGASNEKLFF
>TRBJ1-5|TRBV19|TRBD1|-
TGTGCCAGTAGCATAACAGGGGGCTCTCAGCCCCAGCATTTT
CASSITGGSQPQHF
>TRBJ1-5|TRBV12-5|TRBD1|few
TGTGCTAGTGGTTTGCAACCAAGAACCGGGACAGGGGGATTGGGCAATCAGCCCCAGCATTTT
CASGLQPRTGTGGLGNQPQHF
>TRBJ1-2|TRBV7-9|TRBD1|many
TGTGCCAGCAGCTTCTACAGGGGCGGTGGCTACACCTTC
CASSFYRGGGYTF
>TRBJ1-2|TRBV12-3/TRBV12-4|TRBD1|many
TGTGCCAGCAGCCCGACAGGGACTCGAGGTGGAGGCTACACCTTC
CASSPTGTRGGGYTF
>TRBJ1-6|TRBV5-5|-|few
TGTGCCAGCAGCTTGACTACCCTCTATAATTCACCCCTCCACTTT
CASSLTTLYNSPLHF
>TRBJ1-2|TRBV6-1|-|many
TGTGCCAGCAGTCCCGGACGAAGCTATGGCTACACCTTC
CASSPGRSYGYTF
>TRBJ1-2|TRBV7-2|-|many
TGTGCCAGCAGCCCGCGACAGAGCTATGGCTACACCTTC
CASSPRQSYGYTF
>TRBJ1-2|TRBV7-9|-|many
TGTGCCAGCAGCTCCACAGGGAACTATGGCTACACCTTC
CASSSTGNYGYTF
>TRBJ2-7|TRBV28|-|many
TGTGCCAGCACCCTCAGGGGTTCTGTGCAGTACTTC
CASTLRGSVQYF
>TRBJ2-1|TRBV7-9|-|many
TGTGCCAGCAGCTTTACAGACAATGAGCAGTTCTTC
CASSFTDNEQFF
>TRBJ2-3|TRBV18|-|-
TGTGCCAGCTCACCACCGACACGCACAGATACGCAGTATTTT
CASSPPTRTDTQYF
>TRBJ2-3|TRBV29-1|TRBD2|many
TGCAGCGAGAGCGGGGGGTTCACAGATACGCAGTATTTT
CSESGGFTDTQYF
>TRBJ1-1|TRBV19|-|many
TGTGCCAGTAGTACCAGGGAGAGGAACACTGAAGCTTTCTTT
CASSTRERNTEAFF
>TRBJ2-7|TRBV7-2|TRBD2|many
TGTGCCAGCAGCCCCCCGGGACTAGCGGGAGCGCACGAGCAGTACTTC
CASSPPGLAGAHEQYF
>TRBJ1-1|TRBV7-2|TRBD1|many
TGTGCCAGCAGCAAAGGACAGGGAGGCAATGTGAACACTGAAGCTTTCTTT
CASSKGQGGNVNTEAFF
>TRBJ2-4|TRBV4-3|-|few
TGCGCCAGCAGCCAAGACAGGGTAAACATTCAGTACTTC
CASSQDRVNIQYF
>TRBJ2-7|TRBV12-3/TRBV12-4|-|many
TGTGCCAGCAGTTTATTCGGCTACGAGCAGTACTTC
CASSLFGYEQYF
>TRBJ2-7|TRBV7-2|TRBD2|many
TGTGCCAGCAGCTTAGATGGGACTAGCGGAAACGAGCAGTACTTC
CASSLDGTSGNEQYF
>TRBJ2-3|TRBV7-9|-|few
TGTGCCAGCAGCTTTGACAGGACCACAGATACGCAGTATTTT
CASSFDRTTDTQYF
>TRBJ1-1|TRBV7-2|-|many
TGTGCCAGCAGCTATCTCAACGGGGTCACTGAAGCTTTCTTT
CASSYLNGVTEAFF
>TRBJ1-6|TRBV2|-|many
TGTGCCAGCAGCAACCAGGGGAGGAATTCACCCCTCCACTTT
CASSNQGRNSPLHF
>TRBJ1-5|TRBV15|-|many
TGTGCCACCAGCAGAGGGGGGATTAGCAATCAGCCCCAGCATTTT
CATSRGGISNQPQHF
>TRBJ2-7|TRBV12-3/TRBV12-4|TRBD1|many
TGTGCCAGCACCTCATCCGGGACAGGGCGCGAGCAGTACTTC
CASTSSGTGREQYF
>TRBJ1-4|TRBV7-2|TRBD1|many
TGTGCCAGCAGCTTCCGGGACAGTCCTAATGAAAAACTGTTTTTT
CASSFRDSPNEKLFF
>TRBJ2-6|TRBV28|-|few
TGTGCCAGCACCTCCGTAGGGGCTGGGGCCAACGTCCTGACTTTC
CASTSVGAGANVLTF